This TCR beta chain was captured in a study of T cells in Graves' hyperthyroidism and ophthalmopathy. Study-wide background: Peripheral blood sampling occurred at initial diagnosis, before any treatment.

Notes on this clonotype: Its antigen is still unknown.

The TCR beta CDR3 regions underwent amplification using RNA transcripts as the source. The study used the HTBI primer set for a first-round RT-PCR of the TCR CDR3. From the multiplex PCR reads, TCRdb called clonotypes with MiXCR, one entry per CDR3 protein. The sample consists of a few hundred thousand distinct CDR3 sequences, approximately 16% of them appearing once. Study findings and constraints: Blood samples included most of the expanded thyroid clonotypes exceeding 0.001. Classification by a 13 V-J model distinguished ophthalmopathy from stable hyperthyroidism.

The study based diagnoses on clinical symptoms, serum thyroxine and TRAb, thyroid ultrasound and orbital computed tomography. Germline lookup yields CDR1 MNHNS and CDR2 SASEGT. The CDR3 totals 16 residues. V gave up 2 bases and J gave up 3 bases, with 14 bases separating them. The receptor was isolated from a woman aged 40 to 49 with Graves' ophthalmopathy. V is TRBV6-1 and J is TRBJ2-1; D may be TRBD2 (5 bases). Source material: blood. The CDR3 DNA sequence: TGTGCCAGCAGTGAAACGGAGGTACTAGTCTACAATGAGCAGTTCTTC. This encodes CASSETEVLVYNEQFF.